This T cell receptor beta chain is from a study of cytomegalovirus exposure and HLA in healthy donors. The study, taken as a whole, reports: Despite most TCR sequences being rare, some public TCRs occurred in many donors. In a later analysis, V- and J-gene trimming of beta chains associated with a DCLRE1C missense variant, replicated independently. Earlier analysis yielded a pattern in which most TCR beta V segments were productive about 90% or about 30% of the time.

The PCR used 60 Vbeta and 13 Jbeta primers. TCRdb's copy holds only in-frame clones and misses some; the assay was immunoSEQ multiplex PCR. The sample holds 150,000 to 200,000 clones, roughly 82% seen once. Germline CDR1 is SNHLY and CDR2 is FYNNEI. Losses at the gene ends were 5 bases for V and 3 bases for J; bases not matched to a gene: 9. The CDR3 covers 15 residues. Concerning this clone: Its antigen remains unknown.

Sequencing was done on a sample of PBMCs. The source is a woman aged 25 to 39 in good health and CMV-seronegative. The chain joins TRBV2 to TRBJ2-7, with 8 bases matching TRBD1. DNA of the CDR3: TGTGCCAGCAGTCTCGGACAGGGCCTTTTCTACGAGCAGTACTTC. It encodes CASSLGQGLFYEQYF.